Below are 4 T cell receptor beta chains sequenced from a single sample in a study of blood T cells in healthy people across ages. The authors ran a second PCR of about 6 to 11 cycles using a sample-barcoded 5' primer and a J-beta primer mix. TCRdb passed the 5' RACE reads through MiXCR, listing each CDR3 protein once. The sample consists of 730,000 or so distinct CDR3 sequences, roughly 41% of them appearing once. The source material was blood. The receptors shown here come from a woman aged 55 to 70 in good health.

The rearrangement links TRBV7-9 to TRBJ2-7; D call uncertain. Trimming cost V 5 bases and J 0 bases, with 20 bases left between them. This CDR3 is 17 amino acids long. Looked up from germline, CDR1 is SEHNR and CDR2 is FQNEAQ (reference sequence). As DNA, the CDR3 is TGTGCCAGCAGCGGGGTTCTAGGGATCCGTAGCTCCTACGAGCAGTACTTC. Its protein product is CASSGVLGIRSSYEQYF.

The V gene is TRBV27, the J gene TRBJ2-1; D is perhaps TRBD1 (5 bases). There are 13 residues in the CDR3. V was trimmed by 6 bases and J by 3 bases, leaving 9 bases between them. Germline V lookup: CDR1 MNHEY, CDR2 SMNVEV (reference sequence). The CDR3 loop is CASRQVNYNEQFF. CDR3 DNA sequence: TGTGCCAGCAGACAGGTAAACTACAATGAGCAGTTCTTC.

The rearrangement uses TRBV5-6 and TRBJ2-1; TRBD2 is a possible D gene (6 bases). Trimming removed 7 bases from V and 13 bases from J, with 21 bases in between. CDR1 is SGHDT, CDR2 YYEEEE, per germline. The CDR3 consists of 13 residues. The CDR3 nucleotides are TGTGCCAGCGGAGGCGCGCGGGAAGAGACCCAGTTCTTC. This translates into CASGGAREETQFF.

The chain has TRBV4-2 and TRBJ2-1; TRBD2 aligns across 13 bases. The CDR3 has 16 amino acids. Germline V lookup: CDR1 LGHNA, CDR2 YNFKEQ. The V gene end was trimmed by 4 bases and the J gene end by 8 bases; junction bases not matched to a gene: 8. The CDR3, as DNA: TGTGCCAGCAGCCCTGGACTAGCGGGAGAACGGTATGAGCAGTTCTTC. Protein sequence: CASSPGLAGERYEQFF.